These 18 T cell receptor delta chains came from one sample sequenced in a study of gamma-delta chains in newborns, infants, children. TCRdb reanalyzed the reads using CATT. The sample holds under 4,500 delta-chain clones, 14% to 15% seen once. Material for sequencing was blood. Every receptor here comes from a child who was a newborn, infant or young child, either healthy, febrile or measles-vaccinated (not recorded which).

Regarding this clone: One end of the junction varies from germline; a read error may be responsible. The chain has TRDV2 and TRDJ1, with a possible D match to TRDD3 (5 bases). Because TCRdb records no J gene, it was assigned here through a match of the DNA to germline. The germline CDR1 and CDR2 sequences are GEAIGNYY and EKD. The CDR3 length is 18 residues. The CDR3 sequence is CACDNGGGHGTDTEKLIF. CDR3 nucleotides: TGTGCCTGTGACAACGGGGGTGGCCACGGGACAGACACCGAAAAACTCATCTTT.

As regards this clone: This likely reflects a read error, since a far larger clone is one base away. The chain links TRDV2 to TRDJ3, with no clear D. Germline V gives CDR1 GEAIGNYY, CDR2 EKD. This CDR3 is built from 20 residues. V gave up 1 base and J gave up 0 bases, with 18 bases separating them. The CDR3 loop reads CACDTYYGWEGSWDTRQMFF. In DNA form, the CDR3 reads TGTGCCTGTGACACGTACTATGGATGGGAGGGCTCCTGGGACACCCGACAGATGTTTTTC.

A note on this clone: One base away lies a much larger clone, so this may be a sequencing read error. The sample contains more than one DNA sequence encoding this CDR3. This chain joins TRDV2 and TRDJ3; TRDD3 aligns across 10 bases. V shed 3 bases, J shed 0 bases, and the junction held 10 bases outside the gene matches. Germline CDR1 GEAIGNYY, CDR2 EKD. This CDR3 comprises 20 residues. The CDR3 here is CACDPLLGDASSWDTRQMFF. The CDR3 nucleotides read TGTGCCTGTGACCCTCTACTGGGGGATGCGAGCTCCTGGGACACCCGACAGATGTTTTTC.

With regard to this clone: Just one base apart from a much larger clone, this may be a read error. The rearrangement uses TRDV2 and TRDJ3; 9 bases map to TRDD3. CDR1 is GEAIGNYY, CDR2 EKD, per germline. Trimming cost V 3 bases and J 0 bases; bases outside gene matches: 20. CDR3 length: 23 residues. Here the CDR3 reads CACDAGWLTGGEPSSWDTRQMFF. DNA of the CDR3: TGTGCCTGTGACGCCGGTTGGCTTACTGGGGGAGAACCCAGCTCCTGGGACACCCGACAGATGTTTTTC.

On this clone itself: TCRdb has a much larger clone's protein, which differs at residue 12 from the translation of this DNA, likely because of a read error; what is shown is the protein translated from the DNA. The CDR3 reads CACVPLGVGDTEYTDKLIF. As DNA, the CDR3 is TGTGCCTGTGTACCCCTCGGGGTGGGGGATACCGAGTACACCGATAAACTCATCTTT. The chain couples TRDV2 to TRDJ1; 10 bases are shared with TRDD3. Unmatched junction bases numbered 17, after V lost 5 bases and J lost 0 bases. This CDR3 has 19 residues. The V gene's germline CDR1 is GEAIGNYY and CDR2 EKD.

By share, this clone ranks as medium-sized. In the same sample, other DNA sequences code for this CDR3. The chain is built from TRDV1 and TRDJ1; a weak D match, TRDD3 (8 bases). This CDR3 spans 19 amino acids. The ends were cut back, 2 bases at V and 0 bases at J, with 22 bases in the middle. Germline loops: CDR1 TSWWSYY, CDR2 QGS. The DNA of the CDR3 is TGTGCTCTTGGGGAATTCCTACTGGGGGGTCGGGCGTACACCGATAAACTCATCTTT. Its translation is CALGEFLLGGRAYTDKLIF.

Details on this clone: A much larger clone differs from this one at a single base, so this may be a read error. Other DNA sequences from this sample encode an identical CDR3 as well. This chain connects TRDV2 to TRDJ1, with D possibly matching TRDD3 (6 bases). The V gene lost 1 base and the J gene lost 0 bases, with 11 bases spanning the gap. CDR1 and CDR2 from the germline V gene are GEAIGNYY and EKD. The CDR3 runs to 15 residues. CDR3 sequence (DNA): TGTGCCTGTGACACACTGGGTACGTACACCGATAAACTCATCTTT. It translates to CACDTLGTYTDKLIF.

Concerning this clone: This may come from a read error, since a much larger clone is one base off. This chain joins TRDV2 and TRDJ1; 10 nucleotides match TRDD3. Germline V gene lookup returns CDR1 GEAIGNYY and CDR2 EKD. V lost 0 bases to trimming and J lost 3 bases; unmatched junction nucleotides: 15. The CDR3 consists of 19 residues. CDR3 protein: CACDTIQGGIRRYADKLIF. The CDR3 DNA reads TGTGCCTGTGACACCATACAGGGGGGGATACGCCGGTACGCCGATAAACTCATCTTT.

By frequency in the sample, this clone is large. Written as DNA, the CDR3 is TGTGCTCTTGGGGAAGTAGCCGCCTTCCTACGCTGGGGGATATTCCCCGATAAACTCATCTTT. Its protein is CALGEVAAFLRWGIFPDKLIF. The rearrangement uses TRDV1 and TRDJ1, with D perhaps TRDD3 (10 bases). The ends were cut back, 2 bases at V and 3 bases at J, with 31 bases in the middle. Germline V gene sequence: CDR1 TSWWSYY, CDR2 QGS. This CDR3 contains 21 residues.

To note about this clone: TCRdb records a much larger clone's protein for this DNA, with a difference at residue 11 that likely arises from a read error; the protein given is the translation of the DNA. The chain combines TRDV2 with TRDJ1; 13 nucleotides match TRDD3. CDR3 length: 19 residues. Germline assignment: CDR1 GEAIGNYY and CDR2 EKD. Trimming at V came to 3 bases and at J to 0 bases, leaving 12 bases not matched to a gene. The CDR3 loop reads CACDVLGDTRLTYTDKLIF. The CDR3 DNA is TGTGCCTGTGACGTACTGGGGGATACGCGCCTGACGTACACCGATAAACTCATCTTT.

This clone was detected a few times. The protein given by TCRdb reflects a much larger clone and differs at residue 6 from this DNA's translation, likely from a read error; the protein shown is the DNA's translation. This sequence joins TRDV2 and TRDJ3; 11 bases map to TRDD3. The CDR3 totals 19 residues. Losses at the gene ends were 0 bases for V and 3 bases for J; bases not matched to a gene: 6. Germline V lookup: CDR1 GEAIGNYY, CDR2 EKD. The CDR3 loop is CACDTVLGDIDWDTRQMFF. The CDR3 DNA sequence: TGTGCCTGTGACACCGTACTGGGGGATATTGACTGGGACACCCGACAGATGTTTTTC.

This clone was counted between two and nine times. A read error may explain this, as a much larger clone is one base away. The identical CDR3 is also encoded by other nucleotide sequences in the sample. In nucleotides, the CDR3 is TGCGCTCTTGGGGAACTCGTATCCTATAGTACTGGGGGACGCGAAACCGATAAACTCATCTTT. This gives the protein CALGELVSYSTGGRETDKLIF. The chain employs TRDV1 and TRDJ1, with 9 bases that match TRDD3. The CDR3 runs 21 residues. Germline V CDR1 and CDR2: TSWWSYY, QGS.

To note about this clone: This sequence may be a read error, since a much larger clone differs from it by one base. V usage is TRDV2 and J usage is TRDJ3; 9 bases match TRDD3. Germline loops: CDR1 GEAIGNYY, CDR2 EKD. The CDR3 extends over 20 amino acids. CDR3 sequence (DNA): TGTGCCTGTGACACTCTACTGGGGGACCCCAGCTCCTGGGGCACCCGACAGATGTTTTTC. Translation: CACDTLLGDPSSWGTRQMFF.

This clone is classed as large. Other DNA sequences in the sample encode the same CDR3. The CDR3 DNA reads as TGTGCCTGTGACACCGTAGGGGAGAGCTCCTGGGACACCCGACAGATGTTTTTC. The encoded protein is CACDTVGESSWDTRQMFF. The chain has TRDV2 and TRDJ3; D might be TRDD3 (5 bases). The ends were cut back, 0 bases at V and 0 bases at J, with 11 bases in the middle. There are 18 residues in the CDR3. Germline CDR1 reads GEAIGNYY; CDR2 reads EKD.

The sample holds a few counts of this clone. TCRdb's listed protein matches a much larger clone and diverges from this DNA's translation at residue 11, likely through a read error; the protein shown comes from the DNA. The chain combines TRDV2 with TRDJ3, with 13 bases identical to TRDD3. Germline-derived CDR1 and CDR2 are GEAIGNYY and EKD. V lost 3 bases and J lost 3; bases outside the gene matches: 7. The CDR3 totals 19 residues. CDR3 nucleotides: TGTGCCTGTGACTCCGTACTGGGGGATACGAGCTGGGACACCCGACAGATGTTTTTC. This translates into CACDSVLGDTSWDTRQMFF.

This clone was observed a few times. This is likely an artifact of a read error, given a far larger clone one base away. The sample contains more than one DNA sequence encoding this CDR3. J is TRDJ1 and V is TRDV2; 12 bases are a match to TRDD3. Germline V gene lookup returns CDR1 GEAIGNYY and CDR2 EKD. The CDR3 consists of 14 residues. V trimming: 4 bases; J trimming: 4 bases; junction bases outside the gene matches: 3. The DNA for the CDR3 is TGTGCCTGTGATACCTGGGGGATACGCGATAAACTCATCTTT. This codes for CACDTWGIRDKLIF.

Points on this clone: Since a much larger clone is just one base distant, this may be a read error. The chain employs TRDV1 and TRDJ1; the match to TRDD3 covers 12 bases. Since TCRdb gives no J gene, matching the DNA to germline was used here to assign it. From germline, CDR1 is TSWWSYY and CDR2 QGS. The trim removed 1 base at V and 3 bases at J, leaving 33 bases unmatched. The length of the CDR3 is 26 residues. CDR3 sequence: CALGEQAHLILTCLLGDTRWPDKLIF. The DNA of the CDR3 is TGTGCTCTTGGGGAACAAGCCCACCTAATCCTCACTTGCCTACTGGGGGATACCAGATGGCCCGATAAACTCATCTTT.

This clone appeared a single time. The CDR3 sequence: CACDSLGDTPYTDKLIF. DNA of the CDR3: TGTGCCTGTGACAGTCTGGGGGACACTCCTTACACCGATAAACTCATCTTT. The chain links TRDV2 to TRDJ1, with 8 bases lining up with TRDD3. Matching the DNA to germline supplied the J gene, which TCRdb does not give. With 2 bases clipped from V and 0 bases from J, the junction kept 10 bases outside the gene matches. The CDR3 is 17 residues long. Germline values: CDR1 GEAIGNYY, CDR2 EKD.